Below, one TCR beta chain is given with its context. No antigen is known for it. The treatment is: oral pan-JAK inhibitor, 5-10 mg twice daily. Researchers took lesional scalp punch biopsies and peripheral blood from people who were alopecia areata patients. The data were obtained in a study of CD8+ T cells in alopecia areata. General study points: Scalp clonality dropped significantly under tofacitinib, as did expanded CD8+ top-100 clones.

Following extraction, RNA underwent reverse transcription to cDNA, which served as the sequencing template. Using immunoSEQ multiplex PCR, the repertoire was profiled, and TCRdb retains in-frame clones only, with some absent. The sample yields about 210,000 clones, 64% seen once. CDR1 and CDR2 (germline): SQVTM, ANQGSEA. This CDR3 is 13 amino acids long. The V end lost 6 bases, the J end lost 6 bases, and 16 bases lay between the germline ends. This specimen consisted of CD4+ T cells sorted from blood, obtained at week 4, from a patient treated with tofacitinib. The gene calls are TRBV29-1 and TRBJ2-3; a possible D gene is TRBD2 (6 bases). This TCR was recovered from a human donor with alopecia areata. CDR3 DNA sequence: TGCAGCGTCGCGACTAGAAACTCCGATACGCAGTATTTT. Its protein is CSVATRNSDTQYF.